This TCR beta chain was sequenced during a study of spatial heterogeneity in lung cancer. In the study overall: More beta-chain than alpha-chain sequences were consistently detected. Averaged across combinations, each unique TCR and UMI pairing appeared more than ten times in raw reads, which were uncorrected.

Specified time point: sample taken at primary tumor resection. Whole RNA, isolated from tumor, nontumor lung or frozen PBMC, was sequenced without prior sorting. The donors were 55 to 85 patients with non-small cell lung cancer that was early-stage and untreated. This clonotype has ten or more counts. Unique molecular identifiers tagged every individual TCR cDNA molecule. TCRdb used MiXCR to reprocess the 5' RACE reads, holding one entry per CDR3 protein. The profile shows under 25,000 distinct CDR3 sequences, 6.9% of them singletons. V lost 7 bases to trimming and J lost 5 bases; unmatched junction nucleotides: 2. Germline V gives CDR1 DFQATT, CDR2 SNEGSKA (reference sequence). The CDR3 consists of 12 residues.

This chain uses TRBV20-1 with TRBJ2-1; TRBD2 agrees at 10 bases. The sequence came from a male donor with early-stage non-small cell lung cancer. This specimen was PBMCs, taken at surgery. The CDR3 spells CSELAGNNEQFF. As DNA, the CDR3 is TGCAGTGAACTAGCGGGAAACAATGAGCAGTTCTTC.